This T cell receptor (beta chain) emerged from a study of metastatic and nonmetastatic thyroid tumors. TCRdb reanalyzed the PCR reads via MiXCR. The data contain about 60,000 clones, under 20% of them singletons. No patient had received any treatment before thyroid surgery. In this sample, this clone turned up many times. A junction boundary mismatches the germline segment, possibly from a read error. Per the germline V gene, CDR1 is SGHAT and CDR2 is FQNNGV. This CDR3 is 16 amino acids long. This sequence was found in a male donor with papillary thyroid cancer or a benign thyroid nodule (not recorded which). Some clones in this sample may be carry-over from other donors' samples. The rearrangement links TRBV11-2 to TRBJ1-4; a possible D gene is TRBD1 (5 bases). The sample taken for sequencing was blood. The CDR3 loop reads CASSLDLTGYWEKLFF. The CDR3 region has the DNA TGTGCCAGCAGCCTAGACTTAACAGGTTATTGGGAAAAACTGTTTTTT.